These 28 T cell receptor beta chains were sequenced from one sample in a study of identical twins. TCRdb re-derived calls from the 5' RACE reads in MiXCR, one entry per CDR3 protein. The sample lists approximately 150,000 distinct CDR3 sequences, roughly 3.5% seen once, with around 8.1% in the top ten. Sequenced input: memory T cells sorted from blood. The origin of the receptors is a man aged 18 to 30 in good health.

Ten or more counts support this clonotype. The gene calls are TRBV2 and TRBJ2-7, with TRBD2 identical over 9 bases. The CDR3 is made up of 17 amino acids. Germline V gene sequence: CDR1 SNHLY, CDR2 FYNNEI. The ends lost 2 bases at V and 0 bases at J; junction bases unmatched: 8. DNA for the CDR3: TGTGCCAGCAGTGAACCTAGCGGGGCACCAAGCTCCTACGAGCAGTACGTC. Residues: CASSEPSGAPSSYEQYV.

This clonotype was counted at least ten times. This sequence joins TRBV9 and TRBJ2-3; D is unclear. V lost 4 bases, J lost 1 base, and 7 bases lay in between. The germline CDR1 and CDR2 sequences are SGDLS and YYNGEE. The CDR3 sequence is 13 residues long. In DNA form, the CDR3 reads TGTGCCAGCAGCCCGAGCGGCACAGATACGCAGTATTTT. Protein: CASSPSGTDTQYF.

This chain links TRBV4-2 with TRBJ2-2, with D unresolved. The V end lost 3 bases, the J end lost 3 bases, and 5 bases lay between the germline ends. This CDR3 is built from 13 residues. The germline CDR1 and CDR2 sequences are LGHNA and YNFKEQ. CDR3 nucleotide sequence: TGTGCCAGCAGCCAGGTTGACACCGGGGAGCTGTTTTTT. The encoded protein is CASSQVDTGELFF.

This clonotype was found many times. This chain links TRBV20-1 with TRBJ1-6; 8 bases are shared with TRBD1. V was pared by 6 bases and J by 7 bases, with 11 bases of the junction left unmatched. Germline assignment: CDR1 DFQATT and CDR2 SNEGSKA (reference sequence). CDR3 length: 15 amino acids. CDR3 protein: CSAVDRVIGNSPLHF. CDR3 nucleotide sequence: TGCAGTGCGGTGGACAGGGTAATTGGGAATTCACCCCTCCACTTT.

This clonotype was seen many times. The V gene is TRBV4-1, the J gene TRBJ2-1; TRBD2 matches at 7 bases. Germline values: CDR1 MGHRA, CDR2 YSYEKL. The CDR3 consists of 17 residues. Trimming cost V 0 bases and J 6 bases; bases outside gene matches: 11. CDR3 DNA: TGCGCCAGCAGCCAAGACCCCGGGAGGACCTCATTCAATGAGCAGTTCTTC. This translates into CASSQDPGRTSFNEQFF.

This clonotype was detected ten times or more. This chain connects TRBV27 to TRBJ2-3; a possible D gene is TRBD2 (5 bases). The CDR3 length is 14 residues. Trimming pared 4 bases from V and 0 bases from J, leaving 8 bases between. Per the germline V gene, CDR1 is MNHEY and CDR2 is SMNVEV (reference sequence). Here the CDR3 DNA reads TGTGCCAGCAGTTACCGGGGTAGCACAGATACGCAGTATTTT. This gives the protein CASSYRGSTDTQYF.

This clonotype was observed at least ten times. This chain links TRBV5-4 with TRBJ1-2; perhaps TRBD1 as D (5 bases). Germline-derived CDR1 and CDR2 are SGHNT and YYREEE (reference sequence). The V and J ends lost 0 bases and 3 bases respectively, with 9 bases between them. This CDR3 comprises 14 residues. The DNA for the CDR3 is TGTGCCAGCAGCTTGGATCCCAGGGACTATGGCTACACCTTC. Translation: CASSLDPRDYGYTF.

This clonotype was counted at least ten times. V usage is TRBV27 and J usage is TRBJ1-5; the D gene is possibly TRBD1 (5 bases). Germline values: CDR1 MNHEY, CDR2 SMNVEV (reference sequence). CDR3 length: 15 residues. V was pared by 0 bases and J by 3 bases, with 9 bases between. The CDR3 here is CASSLSLGPNQPQHF. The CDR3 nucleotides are TGTGCCAGCAGTTTATCTCTGGGACCCAATCAGCCCCAGCATTTT.

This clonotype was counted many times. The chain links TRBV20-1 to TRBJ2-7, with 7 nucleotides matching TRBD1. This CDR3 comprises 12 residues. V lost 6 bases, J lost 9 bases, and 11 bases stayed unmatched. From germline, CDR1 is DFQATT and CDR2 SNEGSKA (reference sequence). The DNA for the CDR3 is TGCAGTGCGAGTTGGGCCAACAGGGGGCAGTACTTC. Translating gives CSASWANRGQYF.

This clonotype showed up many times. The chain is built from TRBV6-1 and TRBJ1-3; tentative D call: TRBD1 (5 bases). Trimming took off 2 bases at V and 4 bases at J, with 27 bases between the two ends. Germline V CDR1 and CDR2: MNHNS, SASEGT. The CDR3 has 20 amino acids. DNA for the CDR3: TGTGCCAGCAGTGAAATCATGGGGGAGGGTCCTAGGACGTCGGGAAACACCATATATTTT. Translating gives CASSEIMGEGPRTSGNTIYF.

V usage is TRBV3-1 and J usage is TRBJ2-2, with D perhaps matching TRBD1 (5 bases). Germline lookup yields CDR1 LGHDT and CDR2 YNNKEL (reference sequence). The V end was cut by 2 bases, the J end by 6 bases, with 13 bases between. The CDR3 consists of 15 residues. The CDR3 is CASSQNRLASGELFF. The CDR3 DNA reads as TGTGCCAGCAGCCAAAACAGGTTGGCGTCCGGGGAGCTGTTTTTT.

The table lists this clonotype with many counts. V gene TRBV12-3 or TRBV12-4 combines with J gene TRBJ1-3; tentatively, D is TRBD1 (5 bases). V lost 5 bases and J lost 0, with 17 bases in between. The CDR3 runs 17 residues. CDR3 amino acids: CASSQFVGTASGNTIYF. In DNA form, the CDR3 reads TGTGCCAGCAGTCAGTTCGTGGGGACGGCCTCTGGAAACACCATATATTTT.

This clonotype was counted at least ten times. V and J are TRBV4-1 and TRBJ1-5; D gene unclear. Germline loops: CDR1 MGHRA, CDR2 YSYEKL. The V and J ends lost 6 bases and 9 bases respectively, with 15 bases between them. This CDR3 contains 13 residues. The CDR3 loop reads CASRPGPLGPQHF. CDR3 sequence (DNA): TGCGCCAGCAGGCCAGGCCCTCTAGGGCCCCAGCATTTT.

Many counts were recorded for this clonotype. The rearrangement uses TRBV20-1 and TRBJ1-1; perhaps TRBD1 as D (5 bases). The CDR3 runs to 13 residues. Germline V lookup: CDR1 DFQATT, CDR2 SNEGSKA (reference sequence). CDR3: CSQIRALNTEAFF. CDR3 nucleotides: TGCAGCCAGATCAGGGCTTTGAACACTGAAGCTTTCTTT.

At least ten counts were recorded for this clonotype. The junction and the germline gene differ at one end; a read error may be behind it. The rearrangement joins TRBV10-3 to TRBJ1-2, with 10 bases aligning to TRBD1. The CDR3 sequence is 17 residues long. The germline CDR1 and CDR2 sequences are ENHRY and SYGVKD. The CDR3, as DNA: TGTGCCATCAGTAAGTCGGGCTTTCCCGGGACAGGGGCCCGCTACACCTTC. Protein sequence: CAISKSGFPGTGARYTF.

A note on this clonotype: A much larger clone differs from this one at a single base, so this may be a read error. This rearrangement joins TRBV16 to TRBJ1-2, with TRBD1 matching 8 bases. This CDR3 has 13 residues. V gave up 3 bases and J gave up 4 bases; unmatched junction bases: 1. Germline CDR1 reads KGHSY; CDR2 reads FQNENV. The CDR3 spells CASSHGTGYGYTF. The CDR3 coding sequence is TGTGCCAGCAGCCACGGGACAGGCTATGGCTACACCTTC.

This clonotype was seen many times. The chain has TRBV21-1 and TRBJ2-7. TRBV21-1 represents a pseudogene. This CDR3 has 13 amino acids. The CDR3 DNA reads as TGTGCCAGCAGCAAGCTGGCTACCTACGAGCAGTACGTC. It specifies CASSKLATYEQYV.

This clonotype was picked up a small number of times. The CDR3 coding sequence is TGCGCCAGCAGCTCGTCCGGGACTGTGAACTATGGCTACACCTTC. Its protein product is CASSSSGTVNYGYTF. This rearrangement joins TRBV5-1 to TRBJ1-2, with D possibly being TRBD1 (5 bases). Looked up from germline, CDR1 is SGHRS and CDR2 is YFSETQ. This CDR3 is built from 15 residues. Trimming pared 3 bases from V and 2 bases from J, leaving 14 bases between. The variable domain in full, completed from reference TRBV5-1 and TRBJ1-2, reads KAGVTQTPRYLIKTRGQQVTLSCSPISGHRSVSWYQQTPGQGLQFLFEYFSETQRNKGNFPGRFSGRQFSNSRSEMNVSTLELGDSALYLCASSSSGTVNYGYTFGSGTRLTVV.

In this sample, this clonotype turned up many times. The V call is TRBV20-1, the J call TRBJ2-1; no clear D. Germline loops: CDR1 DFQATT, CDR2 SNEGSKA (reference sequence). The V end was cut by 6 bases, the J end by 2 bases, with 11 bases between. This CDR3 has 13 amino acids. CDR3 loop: CSAPLTAYNEQFF. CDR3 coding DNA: TGCAGTGCGCCATTGACGGCCTACAATGAGCAGTTCTTC.

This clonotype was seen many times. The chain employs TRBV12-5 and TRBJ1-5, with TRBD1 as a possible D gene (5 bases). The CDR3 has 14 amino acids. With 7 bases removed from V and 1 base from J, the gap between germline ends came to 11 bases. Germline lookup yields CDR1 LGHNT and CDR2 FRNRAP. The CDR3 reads CASAQTASNQPQHF. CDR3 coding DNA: TGTGCTAGTGCCCAGACAGCGAGCAATCAGCCCCAGCATTTT. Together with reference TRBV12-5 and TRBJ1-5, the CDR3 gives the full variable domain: DARVTQTPRHKVTEMGQEVTMRCQPILGHNTVFWYRQTMMQGLELLAYFRNRAPLDDSGMPKDRFSAEMPDATLATLKIQPSEPRDSAVYFCASAQTASNQPQHFGDGTRLSIL.

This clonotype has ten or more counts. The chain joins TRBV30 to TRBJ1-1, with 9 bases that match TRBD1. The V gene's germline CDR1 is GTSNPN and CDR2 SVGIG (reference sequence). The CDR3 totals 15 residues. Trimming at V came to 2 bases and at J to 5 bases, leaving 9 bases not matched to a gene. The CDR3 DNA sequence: TGTGCCTGGAGTTATCTTCGGGACAGGGCAACTGAAGCTTTCTTT. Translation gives CAWSYLRDRATEAFF.

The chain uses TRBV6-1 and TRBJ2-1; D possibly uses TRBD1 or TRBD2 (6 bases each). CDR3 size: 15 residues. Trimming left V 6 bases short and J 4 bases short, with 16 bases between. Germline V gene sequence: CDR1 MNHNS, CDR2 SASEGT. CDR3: CASRISGGQYNEQFF. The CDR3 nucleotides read TGTGCCAGCAGGATCTCCGGGGGCCAATACAATGAGCAGTTCTTC.

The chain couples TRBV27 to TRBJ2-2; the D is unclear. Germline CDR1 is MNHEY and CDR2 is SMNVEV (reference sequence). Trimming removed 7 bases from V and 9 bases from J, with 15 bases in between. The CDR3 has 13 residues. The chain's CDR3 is CASTGRVRRELFF. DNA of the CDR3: TGTGCCAGCACCGGGCGAGTTAGACGGGAGCTGTTTTTT.

The CDR3 sequence is CASSWLRGNQPQHF. The CDR3, as DNA: TGTGCCAGCAGCTGGCTCAGGGGCAATCAGCCCCAGCATTTT. The genes are TRBV6-2 or TRBV6-3 and TRBJ1-5, with D maybe TRBD1 (5 bases). CDR1 and CDR2 (germline): MNHEY, SVGEGT. This CDR3 has 14 amino acids. V was shortened by 6 bases and J by 2 bases, with 11 bases between the two germline ends.

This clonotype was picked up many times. CDR3 DNA sequence: TGTGCCAGCAGCTTACAGGTGGATAATTCACCCCTCCACTTT. Translated, it gives CASSLQVDNSPLHF. V and J are TRBV11-2 and TRBJ1-6; D not resolved. Germline CDR1 SGHAT, CDR2 FQNNGV. The CDR3 covers 14 residues. V dropped 2 bases and J dropped 5 bases, with 7 bases sitting between them.

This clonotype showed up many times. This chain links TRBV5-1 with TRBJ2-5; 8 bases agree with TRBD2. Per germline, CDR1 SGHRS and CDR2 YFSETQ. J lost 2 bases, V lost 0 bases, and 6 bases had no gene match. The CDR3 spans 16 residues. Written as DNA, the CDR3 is TGCGCCAGCAGCTTGGTAGCGGGGCTTGTGCAAGAGACCCAGTACTTC. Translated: CASSLVAGLVQETQYF.

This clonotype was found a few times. The CDR3 DNA reads TGTGCCAGCAATCTCAAAAGGAGCACTGAAGCTTTCTTT. This sequence encodes CASNLKRSTEAFF. J is TRBJ1-1 and V is TRBV6-6; D remains unclear. Germline V gives CDR1 MNHNY, CDR2 SVGAGI (reference sequence). The CDR3 is 13 residues long. The ends were cut back, 7 bases at V and 4 bases at J, with 13 bases in the middle.

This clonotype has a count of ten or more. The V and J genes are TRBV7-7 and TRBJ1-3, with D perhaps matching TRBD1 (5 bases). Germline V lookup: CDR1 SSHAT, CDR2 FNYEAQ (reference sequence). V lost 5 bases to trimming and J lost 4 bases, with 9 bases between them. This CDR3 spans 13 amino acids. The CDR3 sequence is CASSRDRGNTIYF. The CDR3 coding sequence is TGTGCCAGCAGCAGAGACAGAGGAAACACCATATATTTT.